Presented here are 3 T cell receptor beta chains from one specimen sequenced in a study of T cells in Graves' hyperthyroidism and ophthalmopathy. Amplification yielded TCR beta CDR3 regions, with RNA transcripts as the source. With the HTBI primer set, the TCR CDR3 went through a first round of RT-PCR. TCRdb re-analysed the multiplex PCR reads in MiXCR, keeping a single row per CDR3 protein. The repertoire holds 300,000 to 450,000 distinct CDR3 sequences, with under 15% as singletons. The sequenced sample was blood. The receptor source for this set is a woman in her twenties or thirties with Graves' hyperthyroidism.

CDR3 region: CASSSFGEYYNEQFF. The DNA of the CDR3 is TGTGCCAGCAGTTCATTCGGGGAATATTACAATGAGCAGTTCTTC. The J gene is TRBJ2-1, the V gene TRBV12-3 or TRBV12-4, with a weak D call TRBD2 (5 bases). The CDR3 is 15 residues long. V was shortened by 4 bases and J by 4 bases, with 14 bases between the two germline ends.

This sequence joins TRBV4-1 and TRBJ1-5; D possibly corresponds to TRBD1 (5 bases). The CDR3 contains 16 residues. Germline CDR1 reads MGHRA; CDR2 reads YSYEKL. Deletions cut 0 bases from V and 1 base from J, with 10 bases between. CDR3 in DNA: TGCGCCAGCAGCCAAGAATGGTGGGACAGCAATCAGCCCCAGCATTTT. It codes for CASSQEWWDSNQPQHF.

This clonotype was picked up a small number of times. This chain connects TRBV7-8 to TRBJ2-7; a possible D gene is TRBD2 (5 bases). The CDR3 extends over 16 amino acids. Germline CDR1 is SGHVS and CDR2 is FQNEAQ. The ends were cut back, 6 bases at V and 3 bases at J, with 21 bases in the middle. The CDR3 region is CASSSTSKGGSYEQYF. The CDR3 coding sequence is TGTGCCAGCAGTTCAACAAGCAAGGGTGGGAGCTACGAGCAGTACTTC.